A single sample gave rise to the 11 T cell receptor beta chains below, sequenced in a study of shared clonotypes between healthy human individuals. TCRdb's table, derived via immunoSEQ multiplex PCR, lists solely in-frame clones and lacks some. The table lists roughly 2.1 million clones, approximately 94% of them singletons. Naive CD8 isolation took CD45RO-negative cells positively selected for CCR7 and excluded terminally differentiated effector memory CD45RA+ cells. Sequencing was done on a sample of naive CD8+ T cells from PBMCs. These TCRs come from a man between 18 and 35 years old in good health. Some clones in this sample may be carry-over from other donors' samples.

The chain carries TRBV7-9 and TRBJ2-5, with 7 bases aligning to TRBD1. The CDR3 is 15 residues long. With 5 bases clipped from V and 2 bases from J, the junction kept 8 bases outside the gene matches. The germline V gene encodes CDR1 SEHNR and CDR2 FQNEAQ (reference sequence). The CDR3 loop reads CASSHPGDSQETQYF. Here the CDR3 DNA reads TGTGCCAGCAGCCACCCCGGGGACAGTCAAGAGACCCAGTACTTC.

The chain carries TRBV6-1 and TRBJ2-7, with D unresolved. The CDR3 has 14 residues. Trimming shortened V by 7 bases and J by 3 bases, and 16 bases separated the two germline ends. The germline gives CDR1 MNHNS, CDR2 SASEGT. The DNA of the CDR3 is TGTGCCAGCAAAGAAGGAGTGGGTCACTACGAGCAGTACTTC. Its protein is CASKEGVGHYEQYF.

In its sample, this clone was seen once. The CDR3 bases are TGTGCCAGCAGCTTAGGGAGGGCATTATTCTACAATGAGCAGTTCTTC. It is translated as CASSLGRALFYNEQFF. The V gene is TRBV7-3, the J gene TRBJ2-1; TRBD2 agrees at 7 bases. V was pared by 2 bases and J by 3 bases, with 7 bases of the junction left unmatched. This CDR3 spans 16 amino acids. Looked up from germline, CDR1 is SGHTA and CDR2 is FQGTGA.

The chain combines TRBV9 with TRBJ2-5, with 8 positions matching TRBD2. This CDR3 has 15 residues. Germline V gene data show CDR1 as SGDLS and CDR2 as YYNGEE. The V gene end was trimmed by 3 bases and the J gene end by 5 bases; junction bases not matched to a gene: 9. The DNA of the CDR3 is TGTGCCAGCAGCGCTTCCGGGGGGGCCTTGGAGACCCAGTACTTC. This codes for CASSASGGALETQYF.

This chain connects TRBV19 to TRBJ2-7; TRBD2 agrees at 7 bases. Germline lookup yields CDR1 LNHDA and CDR2 SQIVND (reference sequence). After removal of 8 bases from V and 4 bases from J, the junction contained 8 bases not matched to a gene. The CDR3 runs to 13 residues. The DNA for the CDR3 is TGTGCCAGTGGGGCGGGAGCGCGATACGAGCAGTACTTC. It encodes CASGAGARYEQYF.

The genes are TRBV14 and TRBJ1-2; D is unresolved. The CDR3 is 14 residues long. V was pared by 1 base and J by 2 bases, with 8 bases between. Germline CDR1 is SGHDN and CDR2 is FVKESK. CDR3 sequence reads: CASSQGQANYGYTF. The CDR3 region has the DNA TGTGCCAGCAGCCAAGGTCAGGCGAACTATGGCTACACCTTC.

This chain links TRBV6-5 with TRBJ2-7, with 7 bases that match TRBD1. The V gene end was trimmed by 4 bases and the J gene end by 2 bases; junction bases not matched to a gene: 5. Germline CDR1 MNHEY, CDR2 SVGAGI. This CDR3 is built from 14 residues. The CDR3 nucleotides read TGTGCCAGCAGTTCGGACAGGAAGCCCTACGAGCAGTACTTC. Its translation is CASSSDRKPYEQYF.

This clone has a single count. This sequence joins TRBV5-1 and TRBJ2-7; 7 bases agree with TRBD2. This CDR3 has 13 amino acids. Germline lookup yields CDR1 SGHRS and CDR2 YFSETQ. With V trimmed by 6 bases and J by 0 bases, 3 bases remained unmatched. The DNA of the CDR3 is TGCGCCAGCAAGGCGGGAGACTCCTACGAGCAGTACTTC. It translates to CASKAGDSYEQYF.

The V and J genes are TRBV29-1 and TRBJ2-7; D possibly matches TRBD1 or TRBD2 (5 bases each). The CDR3 length is 14 residues. Germline lookup yields CDR1 SQVTM and CDR2 ANQGSEA. The germline V and J ends were trimmed by 4 bases and 5 bases, with 18 bases remaining between them. CDR3 residues: CSVGGAQRIHEQYF. CDR3 sequence (DNA): TGCAGCGTTGGAGGGGCCCAAAGGATCCACGAGCAGTACTTC.

The chain uses TRBV11-2 and TRBJ2-2; no reliable D call. This CDR3 region has 14 residues. Per the germline V gene, CDR1 is SGHAT and CDR2 is FQNNGV. Trimming pared 5 bases from V and 6 bases from J, leaving 13 bases between. CDR3 region: CASSAVMPPGELFF. The CDR3 nucleotides read TGTGCCAGCAGCGCAGTCATGCCGCCCGGGGAGCTGTTTTTT.

Concerning this clone: The sample has other DNA sequences that encode this CDR3 too. This chain uses TRBV27 with TRBJ2-7; 9 bases align to TRBD2. Germline-derived CDR1 and CDR2 are MNHEY and SMNVEV (reference sequence). V lost 6 bases, J lost 2 bases, and 5 bases stayed unmatched. The CDR3 is made up of 14 amino acids. The CDR3 nucleotides read TGTGCCAGCAGCTATAGCGGGAGTCCCTACGAGCAGTACTTC. Its protein product is CASSYSGSPYEQYF.